These 27 T cell receptor beta chains were all obtained from the same sample, sequenced in a study of blood T cell repertoires in COVID-19 (TCRdb year 2020). Library preparation used the immunoSEQ multiplex PCR assay. The source is immuneACCESS, and TCRdb retained only in-frame sequences with V and J called. Part of the clones is not carried over; for the studies checked, unresolved V genes explain less than half of this, and the remainder is unexplained. The sample includes roughly 150,000 clones, with about nine tenths observed a single time. Around 6.1% of the sample rests with the top ten. Sequenced material: peripheral blood. Receptors originate from a man older than 75 with acute or convalescent COVID-19.

The CDR3 DNA is TGTGCCACCAGTTACGGACCCGGGACTAGCACAGATACGCAGTATTTT. Translated, it gives CATSYGPGTSTDTQYF. The V gene is TRBV24-1, the J gene TRBJ2-3; D may be TRBD2 (6 bases). V shed 6 bases and J shed 0 bases, with 15 bases lying between them. The V gene's germline CDR1 is KGHDR and CDR2 SFDVKD. This CDR3 comprises 16 residues.

The chain carries TRBV2 and TRBJ1-5, with D possibly TRBD1 on 6 matching bases. Trimming shortened V by 4 bases and J by 4 bases, and 14 bases separated the two germline ends. Germline assignment: CDR1 SNHLY and CDR2 FYNNEI. This CDR3 is 15 amino acids long. As DNA, the CDR3 is TGTGCCAGCAGTGTTTGGCAGGGGCCAAATCAGCCCCAGCATTTT. Translation gives CASSVWQGPNQPQHF.

The chain employs TRBV20-1 and TRBJ2-7, with 9 nucleotides matching TRBD1. The CDR3 length is 16 residues. Germline lookup yields CDR1 DFQATT and CDR2 SNEGSKA (reference sequence). V dropped 3 bases and J dropped 5; count of bases not matched to a gene: 14. In DNA form, the CDR3 reads TGCAGTGCTAGTAACAGGGGGCGATCTAGGCGGAACGAGCAGTACTTC. Translated, it gives CSASNRGRSRRNEQYF.

The chain joins TRBV2 to TRBJ1-1, with 7 bases fitting TRBD1. The CDR3 runs 14 residues. Looked up from germline, CDR1 is SNHLY and CDR2 is FYNNEI. The junction had 3 bases not matched to a gene; V was cut back by 4 bases and J by 1 base. CDR3 DNA: TGTGCCAGCAGTGCCCGGACAGGGAACACTGAAGCTTTCTTT. Residues: CASSARTGNTEAFF.

This clone is a singleton in its sample. The rearrangement uses TRBV18 and TRBJ2-3, with TRBD2 matching 9 bases. The CDR3 totals 17 residues. Germline trimming cut 3 bases from V and 5 bases from J; bases unmatched to any gene: 12. Germline CDR1 and CDR2: KGHSH and LQKENI. CDR3 region: CASSPGLAGTSGDTQYF. CDR3 DNA sequence: TGTGCCAGCTCACCCGGGCTAGCGGGGACCTCAGGAGATACGCAGTATTTT. Using reference TRBV18 and TRBJ2-3 for the parts outside the CDR3, the full variable domain is NAGVMQNPRHLVRRRGQEARLRCSPMKGHSHVYWYRQLPEEGLKFMVYLQKENIIDESGMPKERFSAEFPKEGPSILRIQQVVRGDSAAYFCASSPGLAGTSGDTQYFGPGTRLTVL.

This chain joins TRBV5-1 and TRBJ2-5; no firm D call. Per germline, CDR1 SGHRS and CDR2 YFSETQ. The CDR3 loop spans 13 amino acids. Between the trimmed V and J ends, which lost 0 bases and 4 bases, there was a span of 7 bases. CDR3 nucleotides: TGCGCCAGCAGCTTGGAGTACAGAGAGACCCAGTACTTC. It translates to CASSLEYRETQYF.

The rearrangement uses TRBV24-1 and TRBJ2-1, with 10 nucleotides matching TRBD1. Germline V gene data show CDR1 as KGHDR and CDR2 as SFDVKD. The ends lost 5 bases at V and 5 bases at J; junction bases unmatched: 11. This CDR3 region has 17 residues. The CDR3 DNA reads TGTGCCACCAGTGGCTCTTTAGGGACAGGGGTAAACAATGAGCAGTTCTTC. Encoded protein: CATSGSLGTGVNNEQFF.

The chain couples TRBV5-1 to TRBJ2-4, with 13 bases that match TRBD2. V dropped 7 bases and J dropped 3; count of bases not matched to a gene: 25. Germline CDR1 and CDR2: SGHRS and YFSETQ. This CDR3 spans 22 amino acids. The CDR3: CASGPGTLGGLAGVAGKNIQYF. In DNA, the CDR3 is TGCGCCAGCGGGCCTGGGACACTTGGTGGACTAGCGGGAGTTGCGGGCAAAAACATTCAGTACTTC.

This sequence joins TRBV5-1 and TRBJ2-2; TRBD2 matches at 10 bases. The CDR3 spans 20 residues. Germline assignment: CDR1 SGHRS and CDR2 YFSETQ. V lost 4 bases and J lost 1; bases outside the gene matches: 16. CDR3 bases: TGCGCCAGCAGCCGAGGGGTGACTAGCGGGTTACAGGGGAACACCGGGGAGCTGTTTTTT. It translates to CASSRGVTSGLQGNTGELFF.

The genes are TRBV5-1 and TRBJ2-1; D uncertain. Germline assignment: CDR1 SGHRS and CDR2 YFSETQ. V was clipped by 0 bases and J by 9 bases, with 7 bases between them. The CDR3 has 12 amino acids. The CDR3 reads CASSLAPGEQFF. In DNA, the CDR3 is TGCGCCAGCAGCTTGGCCCCCGGTGAGCAGTTCTTC.

The chain couples TRBV7-3 to TRBJ2-5, with 16 bases lining up with TRBD2. CDR1 and CDR2 (germline): SGHTA, FQGTGA. This CDR3 has 18 residues. V lost 5 bases and J lost 2; bases outside the gene matches: 8. CDR3 region: CASSQGLAGGPGQETQYF. The DNA of the CDR3 is TGTGCCAGCAGCCAGGGACTAGCGGGAGGGCCGGGTCAAGAGACCCAGTACTTC.

The gene calls are TRBV29-1 and TRBJ2-2, with 8 bases fitting TRBD1. Germline CDR1 is SQVTM and CDR2 is ANQGSEA. This CDR3 spans 15 amino acids. V shed 5 bases and J 1 base; nucleotides not matched to a gene: 6. The CDR3 here is CSVLGQGRNTGELFF. The CDR3 DNA follows: TGCAGCGTTCTTGGACAGGGTAGGAACACCGGGGAGCTGTTTTTT.

The chain is built from TRBV9 and TRBJ1-1, with a weak D call TRBD1 (6 bases). Trimming removed 4 bases at V and 11 bases at J, with 18 bases between. Germline CDR1 and CDR2: SGDLS and YYNGEE. This CDR3 has 13 residues. The CDR3 spells CASSLEVTGEAFF. CDR3 DNA: TGTGCCAGCAGCCTAGAGGTGACAGGTGAGGCTTTCTTT. Filled out from reference TRBV9 and TRBJ1-1, the complete variable domain reads DSGVTQTPKHLITATGQRVTLRCSPRSGDLSVYWYQQSLDQGLQFLIQYYNGEERAKGNILERFSAQQFPDLHSELNLSSLELGDSALYFCASSLEVTGEAFFGQGTRLTVV.

The genes are TRBV27 and TRBJ2-1; 7 bases are a match to TRBD2. CDR3 size: 16 residues. V lost 6 bases, J lost 3 bases, and 11 bases stayed unmatched. Germline V gene sequence: CDR1 MNHEY, CDR2 SMNVEV (reference sequence). CDR3 sequence reads: CASSTAGTTNYNEQFF. The DNA for the CDR3 is TGTGCCAGCAGCACGGCCGGGACTACGAACTACAATGAGCAGTTCTTC.

The genes are TRBV9 and TRBJ2-5, with a weak D call TRBD2 (6 bases). CDR1 is SGDLS, CDR2 YYNGEE, per germline. Trimming stripped 0 bases from V and 0 bases from J, with 6 bases between. This CDR3 has 14 residues. As DNA, the CDR3 is TGTGCCAGCAGCGTAGGGGGGGACCAAGAGACCCAGTACTTC. Translation: CASSVGGDQETQYF.

Comment on this clone: In the same sample, other DNA sequences code for this CDR3. Written as DNA, the CDR3 is TGCGCCAGCAGCCAAGGGAGTTCCTACGAGCAGTACTTC. Translation: CASSQGSSYEQYF. This sequence joins TRBV4-1 and TRBJ2-7; no clear D. This CDR3 contains 13 residues. Trimming took 1 base from V and 1 from J, leaving 5 bases between them. Germline CDR1 and CDR2: MGHRA and YSYEKL.

V usage is TRBV28 and J usage is TRBJ2-2; possibly TRBD2 for D (6 bases). The V and J ends lost 7 bases and 5 bases respectively, with 14 bases between them. This CDR3 has 14 residues. Germline V gives CDR1 MDHEN, CDR2 SYDVKM. The CDR3 protein is CASTVGTWTGELFF. For the CDR3, the DNA is TGTGCCAGCACGGTTGGGACTTGGACCGGGGAGCTGTTTTTT. The whole variable domain, filled in from reference TRBV28 and TRBJ2-2, reads DVKVTQSSRYLVKRTGEKVFLECVQDMDHENMFWYRQDPGLGLRLIYFSYDVKMKEKGDIPEGYSVSREKKERFSLILESASTNQTSMYLCASTVGTWTGELFFGEGSRLTVL.

The sample holds a few counts of this clone. J is TRBJ2-6 and V is TRBV9; D perhaps matches TRBD1 (6 bases). Germline CDR1 is SGDLS and CDR2 is YYNGEE. The length of the CDR3 is 18 residues. V lost 3 bases and J 1 base, leaving 17 bases between the germline ends. The CDR3 here is CASSARGSISSGANVLTF. CDR3 nucleotide sequence: TGTGCCAGCAGCGCCAGGGGCTCTATCTCATCTGGGGCCAACGTCCTGACTTTC.

The chain combines TRBV5-1 with TRBJ2-6, with D hard to call. V was clipped by 9 bases and J by 2 bases, with 15 bases between them. There are 15 residues in the CDR3. Germline assignment: CDR1 SGHRS and CDR2 YFSETQ. Here the CDR3 DNA reads TGCGCCATTACGGGTCTTACCCCTGGGGCCAACGTCCTGACTTTC. This gives the protein CAITGLTPGANVLTF.

This chain links TRBV6-5 with TRBJ2-2; 7 positions match TRBD1. From germline, CDR1 is MNHEY and CDR2 SVGAGI. V lost 6 bases and J lost 6; bases outside the gene matches: 7. This CDR3 contains 14 residues. Here the CDR3 DNA reads TGTGCCAGCAGGCGACAGGGTGAGGCCGGGGAGCTGTTTTTT. Its translation: CASRRQGEAGELFF.

This chain joins TRBV3-1 (or the pseudogene TRBV3-2) and TRBJ1-1; D gene ambiguous. The length of the CDR3 is 14 residues. Trimming cost V 1 base and J 5 bases, with 11 bases left between them. In germline, CDR1 is LGHDT, CDR2 YNNKEL (reference sequence). Here the CDR3 DNA reads TGTGCCAGCAGCCAAGTGGGAGGTGGGACTGAAGCTTTCTTT. Translated, it gives CASSQVGGGTEAFF.

The chain carries TRBV28 and TRBJ2-1, with 14 bases fitting TRBD2. The junction had 8 bases not matched to a gene; V was cut back by 3 bases and J by 7 bases. Germline V gene lookup returns CDR1 MDHEN and CDR2 SYDVKM. The CDR3 consists of 17 residues. CDR3 coding DNA: TGTGCCAGCAGTTTGACTAGCGGGGGGGCCGTTAGGAATGAGCAGTTCTTC. It codes for CASSLTSGGAVRNEQFF.

The chain joins TRBV5-1 to TRBJ1-4; 7 positions match TRBD1. The trim removed 5 bases at V and 2 bases at J, leaving 6 bases unmatched. Germline CDR1 reads SGHRS; CDR2 reads YFSETQ. The CDR3 is 15 amino acids. CDR3 sequence (DNA): TGCGCCAGCAGTTACCAGGGGGAGACTAATGAAAAACTGTTTTTT. Translation gives CASSYQGETNEKLFF.

The J gene is TRBJ1-5, the V gene TRBV30; possibly TRBD1 for D (5 bases). The germline V gene encodes CDR1 GTSNPN and CDR2 SVGIG (reference sequence). This CDR3 has 14 residues. The V and J ends lost 0 bases and 2 bases respectively, with 8 bases between them. Written as DNA, the CDR3 is TGTGCCTGGAGTGTAGGCAGGGGCAATCAGCCCCAGCATTTT. It translates to CAWSVGRGNQPQHF.

The CDR3 is CASSPAGAGETQYF. In nucleotides, the CDR3 is TGCGCCAGCAGCCCAGCGGGGGCGGGAGAGACCCAGTACTTC. V gene TRBV4-1 combines with J gene TRBJ2-5; 8 nucleotides line up with TRBD2. Germline V gene data show CDR1 as MGHRA and CDR2 as YSYEKL. The CDR3 extends over 14 amino acids. V lost 4 bases to trimming and J lost 4 bases; unmatched junction nucleotides: 5.

The rearrangement links TRBV6-6 to TRBJ2-1; 11 nucleotides match TRBD2. Per germline, CDR1 MNHNY and CDR2 SVGAGI (reference sequence). This CDR3 is built from 15 residues. Trimming took 6 bases from V and 7 from J; bases not matched to a gene: 8. The CDR3 loop is CASSYTSGSGNEQFF. DNA for the CDR3: TGTGCCAGCAGCTATACTAGCGGGAGTGGGAATGAGCAGTTCTTC.

The rearrangement joins TRBV2 to TRBJ2-7, with 10 bases matching TRBD2. Germline CDR1 SNHLY, CDR2 FYNNEI. The CDR3 has 13 amino acids. CDR3 region: CGGASGSSYEQYF. In nucleotides, the CDR3 is TGTGGGGGGGCTAGCGGGAGCTCCTACGAGCAGTACTTC.